The rows below give T cell receptor beta chains drawn from one sample of a study of blood T cell repertoires in COVID-19. Some clones are missing from TCRdb's copy, which holds only in-frame ones; the method was immunoSEQ multiplex PCR. The sample holds about 59,000 clones, over 75% seen once. The sample consisted of peripheral blood. The receptors come from a man between 60 and 75 years old with acute or convalescent COVID-19. Each CDR3 is given with its conserved first and last residue. The D gene is left open where the match is weak.

j_gene	v_gene	d_gene	CDR3nt	CDR3aa
TRBJ1-2	TRBV6-5	TRBD1	TGTGCCAGCAGCCCCGACAGGGGGATACGGTATGGCTACACCTTC	CASSPDRGIRYGYTF
TRBJ2-2	TRBV4-2	.	TGTGCCAGCAGCCAAGGTCGGGGTTCGAACACCGGGGAGCTGTTTTTT	CASSQGRGSNTGELFF
TRBJ2-7	TRBV5-6	.	TGTGCCAGCGGAGAAGGACAGAACTCCTACGAGCAGTACTTC	CASGEGQNSYEQYF
TRBJ1-1	TRBV9	.	TGTGCCAGCAGCGTAGGGCCCCGCGGGTACACTGAAGCTTTCTTT	CASSVGPRGYTEAFF
TRBJ2-4	TRBV19	.	TGTGCCAGTAGTAATGGGCTCCTAAGAGATCTAGCCAAAAACATTCAGTACTTC	CASSNGLLRDLAKNIQYF
TRBJ1-2	TRBV5-6	.	TGTGCCAGCAGTCCAACTCCGGGACTCCGTGGGGGCTACACCTTC	CASSPTPGLRGGYTF
TRBJ1-2	TRBV9	TRBD1	TGTGCCAGCAGCGAAAAGGAGACAGGGGGCTATGGCTACACCTTC	CASSEKETGGYGYTF
TRBJ1-5	TRBV30	.	TGTGCCTGGAGTGTTTCCAACAATCAGCCCCAGCATTTT	CAWSVSNNQPQHF
TRBJ2-5	TRBV5-4	.	TGTGCCAGCAGCCTACCAAGGGAGGAGACCCAGTACTTC	CASSLPREETQYF
TRBJ1-5	TRBV6-6	TRBD1	TGTGCCAGCAGGGCAGGGGGATTCAATCAGCCCCAGCATTTT	CASRAGGFNQPQHF
TRBJ2-7	TRBV6-5	.	TGTGCCAGCAGTTATTCGGCTCGGGGGGCCGTTTACGAGCAGTACTTC	CASSYSARGAVYEQYF
TRBJ1-2	TRBV11-2	TRBD1	TGTGCCAGCAGCGGAACCGGGACAGCCTTTTATGGCTACACCTTC	CASSGTGTAFYGYTF
TRBJ1-2	TRBV5-1	TRBD1	TGCGCCAGCAGCCCTGGACAGGGGTTTACGAGCGGCTACACCTTC	CASSPGQGFTSGYTF
TRBJ2-3	TRBV12-5	.	TGTGCTAGTGGGATGGCAGGGGGCACAGATACGCAGTATTTT	CASGMAGGTDTQYF
TRBJ2-3	TRBV10-1	.	TGCGCCAGCAGATCCCCCCCCCGGAGGGGGGGGAATTTT	CASRSPPRRGGNF
TRBJ2-5	TRBV5-5	.	TGTGCCACCGCCGGTTTGCCCCAAGAGACCCAGTACTTC	CATAGLPQETQYF
TRBJ2-7	TRBV7-2	TRBD2	TGTGCCAGCAGCTACCGTAGCGGGGGGGCTGACGAGCAGTACTTC	CASSYRSGGADEQYF
TRBJ2-3	TRBV2	.	TGTGCCAGTCAGACTGAGACCTCCACAGATACGCAGTATTTT	CASQTETSTDTQYF